The rows below give T cell receptor beta chains drawn from one sample of a study of CXCR3-negative and CXCR3-positive naive CD8 T cells. TCRdb reprocessed the 5' RACE reads and stores each CDR3 protein as one record, lacking DNA. This sample's clone table lists tens of thousands of distinct CDR3 sequences. Sequencing was performed on naive CXCR3- CD8+ T cells from blood. The receptors shown here come from a human donor in good health. Some clones in this sample may be carry-over from other donors' samples. Both conserved end residues are part of each CDR3.

>TRBJ2-1|TRBV5-1
CASRADGANEQFF
>TRBJ2-1|TRBV19
CASSIGFLGNEQFF
>TRBJ2-1|TRBV4-1
CASSQDPSSYNEQFF
>TRBJ2-1|TRBV12-5
CASGLWGQGKFGEQFF
>TRBJ2-3|TRBV28
CASSSDSGTIDTQYF
>TRBJ2-7|TRBV10-1
CASRGQMGSYEQYF
>TRBJ1-1|TRBV20-1
CSARDYMNTEAFF
>TRBJ2-3|TRBV28
CASSPGTLSTDTQYF
>TRBJ2-2|TRBV12-2
CASRLAIRRSNTGELFF
>TRBJ1-1|TRBV5-1
CASSLEQGRTEAFF
>TRBJ2-1|TRBV5-4
CASSSNTGLPSTNEQFF
>TRBJ2-5|TRBV7-3
CASSPGLADQETQYF
>TRBJ2-7|TRBV7-9
CASRPGLAGGRSSYEQYF
>TRBJ1-5|TRBV6-1
CASSEALPKPQHF
>TRBJ2-2|TRBV20-1
CSARDQTGELFF
>TRBJ1-4|TRBV29-1
CSVVGLGRDEKLFF
>TRBJ2-3|TRBV20-1
CSARDPTSDTQYF